What follows are 3 T cell receptor beta chains derived from one specimen sequenced in a study of T cells in Graves' hyperthyroidism and ophthalmopathy (dated by TCRdb to 2018 to 2020). The method was multiplex PCR. Reads for this sample came from an Illumina HiSeq 2000. TCR beta CDR3 regions were amplified from RNA transcripts. For the first round of RT-PCR on the TCR CDR3, the HTBI primer set was used together with the Qiagen OneStep RT-PCR kit. TCRdb passed the public sequencing reads through fastp at Q25 and MiXCR, retaining productive beta sequences. Each entry is one CDR3 protein sequence, shown with its most common DNA and genes. This sample is represented by approximately 630,000 distinct CDR3 sequences; 16% of them were singletons. 3.8% of the sample lies in the top ten. Input material: blood. Receptors originate from a woman between 25 and 40 years old with Graves' hyperthyroidism.

There are a few counts of this clonotype. The chain has TRBV18 and TRBJ2-1; 9 bases fit TRBD1. Germline V CDR1 and CDR2: KGHSH, LQKENI. The CDR3 is 16 residues long. The ends lost 3 bases at V and 2 bases at J; junction bases unmatched: 5. The CDR3 loop reads CASSPKNRGPYNEQFF. In DNA, the CDR3 is TGTGCCAGCTCACCTAAAAACAGGGGGCCCTACAATGAGCAGTTCTTC. Variable domain in full (rest from reference TRBV18 and TRBJ2-1): NAGVMQNPRHLVRRRGQEARLRCSPMKGHSHVYWYRQLPEEGLKFMVYLQKENIIDESGMPKERFSAEFPKEGPSILRIQQVVRGDSAAYFCASSPKNRGPYNEQFFGPGTRLTVL.

The chain joins TRBV20-1 to TRBJ1-1; D remains unclear. The CDR3 is made up of 11 amino acids. Looked up from germline, CDR1 is DFQATT and CDR2 is SNEGSKA (reference sequence). Between the trimmed V and J ends, which lost 3 bases and 7 bases, there was a span of 9 bases. The CDR3 DNA follows: TGCAGTGCTAGTTTGGTTGGTGAAGCTTTCTTT. Translation: CSASLVGEAFF.

Many counts were recorded for this clonotype. The chain joins TRBV20-1 to TRBJ2-1; 13 bases are shared with TRBD2. J was trimmed by 5 bases and V by 6 bases; bases with no gene match: 7. CDR1 is DFQATT, CDR2 SNEGSKA, per germline (reference sequence). The CDR3 spans 15 residues. As DNA, the CDR3 is TGCAGTGCGGCCGGGACTAGCGGGACCGACAATGAGCAGTTCTTC. As protein: CSAAGTSGTDNEQFF.